What follows are 21 T cell receptor beta chains derived from one specimen sequenced in a study of cytomegalovirus exposure and HLA in healthy donors. It was with 60 Vbeta and 13 Jbeta primers that the PCR ran. Repertoires were generated with immunoSEQ multiplex PCR, while TCRdb's copy carries only in-frame clones and drops some. The sample shows fewer than 200,000 clones, 80% of them seen only once. Sequenced sample: PBMCs. These receptors were obtained from a man younger than 40 in good health and CMV-seronegative.

The sample holds a few counts of this clone. The chain couples TRBV6-5 to TRBJ2-7; D is unresolved. Looked up from germline, CDR1 is MNHEY and CDR2 is SVGAGI. This CDR3 has 13 residues. With 5 bases removed from V and 0 bases from J, the gap between germline ends came to 8 bases. As DNA, the CDR3 is TGTGCCAGCAGTCGACAAAGCTCCTACGAGCAGTACTTC. Protein sequence: CASSRQSSYEQYF.

The chain joins TRBV27 to TRBJ2-7, with TRBD2 as a possible D gene (6 bases). Trimming shortened V by 3 bases and J by 2 bases, and 23 bases separated the two germline ends. The CDR3 contains 18 residues. Germline CDR1 reads MNHEY; CDR2 reads SMNVEV (reference sequence). CDR3 sequence reads: CASSFTGTGGIGAYEQYF. CDR3 sequence (DNA): TGTGCCAGCAGTTTTACCGGGACTGGCGGGATCGGGGCCTACGAGCAGTACTTC.

The chain uses TRBV12-5 and TRBJ1-1; possible D gene TRBD1, 5 bases. The CDR3 length is 14 residues. V was cut by 1 base and J by 13 bases, with 19 bases left in between. Germline assignment: CDR1 LGHNT and CDR2 FRNRAP. This CDR3 reads CASGLEAGGSTVFF. CDR3 nucleotides: TGTGCTAGTGGTTTGGAGGCGGGGGGGTCGACAGTTTTCTTT. The variable domain in full, with the rest retrieved from reference TRBV12-5 and TRBJ1-1, is DARVTQTPRHKVTEMGQEVTMRCQPILGHNTVFWYRQTMMQGLELLAYFRNRAPLDDSGMPKDRFSAEMPDATLATLKIQPSEPRDSAVYFCASGLEAGGSTVFFGQGTRLTVV.

The V gene is TRBV6-1, the J gene TRBJ2-5; 7 positions match TRBD1. This CDR3 contains 13 residues. V lost 3 bases, J lost 4 bases, and 2 bases stayed unmatched. In germline, CDR1 is MNHNS, CDR2 SASEGT. The CDR3 bases are TGTGCCAGCAGTGATACAGGGGTAGAGACCCAGTACTTC. Translated: CASSDTGVETQYF.

V gene TRBV7-6 combines with J gene TRBJ2-1, with 15 positions matching TRBD2. Losses at the gene ends were 1 base for V and 7 bases for J; bases not matched to a gene: 8. CDR3 size: 18 residues. Germline assignment: CDR1 SGHVS and CDR2 FNYEAQ. The CDR3 region has the DNA TGTGCCAGCAGCTTAGGGACTAGCGGGGGGGCCAGGAGGAATGAGCAGTTCTTC. Protein sequence: CASSLGTSGGARRNEQFF.

This clone has only a few counts. This chain uses TRBV29-1 with TRBJ1-1; no clear D gene. CDR1 is SQVTM, CDR2 ANQGSEA, per germline. The CDR3 contains 14 residues. V lost 5 bases to trimming and J lost 4 bases, with 17 bases between them. This CDR3 is CSVTNIPGGTEAFF. CDR3 coding DNA: TGCAGCGTTACGAACATTCCTGGAGGCACTGAAGCTTTCTTT.

The chain is built from TRBV30 and TRBJ1-5; D is unclear. Trimming left V 2 bases short and J 5 bases short, with 10 bases between. This CDR3 is built from 13 residues. Germline V gives CDR1 GTSNPN, CDR2 SVGIG (reference sequence). Here the CDR3 DNA reads TGTGCCTGGAGTATACACGAGGATCAGCCCCAGCATTTT. Translation gives CAWSIHEDQPQHF.

The chain links TRBV12-5 to TRBJ1-2, with D perhaps matching TRBD1 (5 bases). The CDR3 length is 13 residues. In germline, CDR1 is LGHNT, CDR2 FRNRAP. V lost 5 bases to trimming and J lost 5 bases, with 12 bases between them. As DNA, the CDR3 is TGTGCTAGTGGTGGGGGGACTGAGTATGGCTACACCTTC. As protein: CASGGGTEYGYTF. Together with reference TRBV12-5 and TRBJ1-2, the CDR3 gives the full variable domain: DARVTQTPRHKVTEMGQEVTMRCQPILGHNTVFWYRQTMMQGLELLAYFRNRAPLDDSGMPKDRFSAEMPDATLATLKIQPSEPRDSAVYFCASGGGTEYGYTFGSGTRLTVV.

CDR3 loop: CASSSLRYGYTF. The CDR3 DNA follows: TGTGCCAGCAGTTCCCTACGCTATGGCTACACCTTC. This sequence joins TRBV28 and TRBJ1-2; no firm D call. This CDR3 spans 12 amino acids. The germline CDR1 and CDR2 sequences are MDHEN and SYDVKM. V was clipped by 4 bases and J by 4 bases, with 7 bases between them.

V usage is TRBV27 and J usage is TRBJ2-1; 9 bases map to TRBD1. The CDR3 has 15 amino acids. Per the germline V gene, CDR1 is MNHEY and CDR2 is SMNVEV (reference sequence). With 5 bases clipped from V and 7 bases from J, the junction kept 9 bases outside the gene matches. CDR3 in DNA: TGTGCCAGCAGTCCAGGGGACAGGGAAATGAATGAGCAGTTCTTC. It translates to CASSPGDREMNEQFF.

The chain recombines TRBV6-8 with TRBJ2-5; TRBD2 matches 9 bases. This CDR3 is built from 16 residues. Germline CDR1 and CDR2: MNHGY and SAAAGT. V lost 7 bases to trimming and J lost 9 bases; unmatched junction nucleotides: 18. CDR3 loop: CASTRSGTSSIGSQYF. The CDR3 DNA reads TGTGCCAGCACCCGATCCGGGACTAGCAGTATTGGGTCCCAGTACTTC.

The V and J genes are TRBV10-1 and TRBJ2-3; D is uncertain. Germline CDR1 and CDR2: WNHNN and SYGVQD (reference sequence). The CDR3 is 15 amino acids. V lost 1 base, J lost 0 bases, and 8 bases lay in between. The CDR3 loop reads CASSEFRSSTDTQYF. CDR3 bases: TGCGCCAGCAGTGAGTTCCGGTCTAGCACAGATACGCAGTATTTT.

The chain combines TRBV9 with TRBJ2-7; no reliable D call. CDR1 is SGDLS, CDR2 YYNGEE, per germline. CDR3 length equals 16 residues. V gave up 0 bases and J gave up 4 bases, with 17 bases separating them. The CDR3 nucleotides read TGTGCCAGCAGCGTAGGGTTGTTAGAGGCCGATTACGAGCAGTACTTC. Residues: CASSVGLLEADYEQYF.

This clone was recorded a few times. The genes are TRBV19 and TRBJ1-6, with TRBD1 matching over 8 bases. J was trimmed by 4 bases and V by 2 bases; bases with no gene match: 4. This CDR3 is built from 16 residues. Germline loops: CDR1 LNHDA, CDR2 SQIVND (reference sequence). The CDR3: CASSITGGGYNSPLHF. The CDR3 coding sequence is TGTGCCAGTAGTATAACAGGGGGAGGATATAATTCACCCCTCCACTTT.

On this clone itself: A junction end diverges from the germline sequence, so it may reflect a read error. The chain recombines TRBV7-9 with TRBJ1-1; a weak D match, TRBD1 (5 bases). Germline-derived CDR1 and CDR2 are SEHNR and FQNEAQ (reference sequence). CDR3 size: 18 residues. CDR3 region: CSSSLWMGGRGSNTEAFF. The CDR3 DNA reads TGTTCCAGCAGCTTATGGATGGGGGGTCGGGGCTCGAACACTGAAGCTTTCTTT.

This chain uses TRBV30 with TRBJ2-1; TRBD2 matches 9 bases. This CDR3 has 15 amino acids. After removal of 4 bases from V and 2 bases from J, the junction contained 6 bases not matched to a gene. Per the germline V gene, CDR1 is GTSNPN and CDR2 is SVGIG (reference sequence). The CDR3 protein is CAWNLAGVTYNEQFF. The DNA for the CDR3 is TGTGCCTGGAACTTAGCGGGAGTAACCTACAATGAGCAGTTCTTC.

The V call is TRBV27, the J call TRBJ1-6; D not certain. CDR3 length: 13 amino acids. The V gene lost 2 bases and the J gene lost 9 bases, with 8 bases spanning the gap. The germline V gene encodes CDR1 MNHEY and CDR2 SMNVEV (reference sequence). CDR3: CASSLEEGSPLHF. The DNA for the CDR3 is TGTGCCAGCAGTTTAGAGGAAGGTTCACCCCTCCACTTT.

The gene calls are TRBV19 and TRBJ1-5; D gene unclear. The V gene lost 5 bases and the J gene lost 0 bases, with 8 bases spanning the gap. The germline V gene encodes CDR1 LNHDA and CDR2 SQIVND (reference sequence). The CDR3 loop spans 14 amino acids. CDR3 sequence reads: CASSRRDSNQPQHF. The CDR3 nucleotides are TGTGCCAGTAGTCGTCGGGATAGCAATCAGCCCCAGCATTTT.

This rearrangement joins TRBV7-9 to TRBJ2-3, with D possibly TRBD2 on 6 matching bases. Germline CDR1 reads SEHNR; CDR2 reads FQNEAQ (reference sequence). The V end was cut by 11 bases, the J end by 2 bases, with 14 bases between. This CDR3 spans 13 amino acids. The CDR3 bases are TGTGCCGGAAATGGAGGGAACACAGATACGCAGTATTTT. Translating it yields CAGNGGNTDTQYF.

The V and J genes are TRBV19 and TRBJ2-1; 11 bases are shared with TRBD2. Germline CDR1 and CDR2: LNHDA and SQIVND (reference sequence). V shed 0 bases, J shed 3 bases, and the junction held 7 bases outside the gene matches. The CDR3 extends over 18 amino acids. The CDR3 loop is CASSIDGTSGLVYNEQFF. Written as DNA, the CDR3 is TGTGCCAGTAGTATAGATGGGACTAGCGGATTGGTCTACAATGAGCAGTTCTTC. Using reference TRBV19 and TRBJ2-1 for the parts outside the CDR3, the full variable domain is DGGITQSPKYLFRKEGQNVTLSCEQNLNHDAMYWYRQDPGQGLRLIYYSQIVNDFQKGDIAEGYSVSREKKESFPLTVTSAQKNPTAFYLCASSIDGTSGLVYNEQFFGPGTRLTVL.

The chain employs TRBV21-1 and TRBJ1-1; the table's TRBD1 call for D was not verified on the DNA. TRBV21-1 is described as a pseudogene. The CDR3 sequence is 15 residues long. This CDR3 reads CASSTPGQEGTEAFF. The CDR3 nucleotides are TGTGCCAGCAGCACCCCGGGACAGGAGGGGACTGAAGCTTTCTTT.